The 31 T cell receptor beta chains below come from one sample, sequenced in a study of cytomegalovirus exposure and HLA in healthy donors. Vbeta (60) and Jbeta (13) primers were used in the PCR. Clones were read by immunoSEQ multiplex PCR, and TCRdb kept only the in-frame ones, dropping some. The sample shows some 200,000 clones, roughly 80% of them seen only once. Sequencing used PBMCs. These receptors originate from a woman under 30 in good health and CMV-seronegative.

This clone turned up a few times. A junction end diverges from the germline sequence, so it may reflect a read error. Written as DNA, the CDR3 is TGTGCCCGTAGCAGGGTCTATGGCTACACCTTC. Amino acid sequence: CARSRVYGYTF. The gene calls are TRBV19 and TRBJ1-2, with a weak D call TRBD1 (5 bases). Germline V gene data show CDR1 as LNHDA and CDR2 as SQIVND (reference sequence). The CDR3 consists of 11 residues.

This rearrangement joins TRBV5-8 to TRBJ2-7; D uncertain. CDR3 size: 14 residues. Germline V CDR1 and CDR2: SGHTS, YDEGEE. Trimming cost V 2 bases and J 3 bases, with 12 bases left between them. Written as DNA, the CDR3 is TGTGCCAGCAGCTTCTCGTGGCTCAGCTACGAGCAGTACTTC. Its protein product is CASSFSWLSYEQYF.

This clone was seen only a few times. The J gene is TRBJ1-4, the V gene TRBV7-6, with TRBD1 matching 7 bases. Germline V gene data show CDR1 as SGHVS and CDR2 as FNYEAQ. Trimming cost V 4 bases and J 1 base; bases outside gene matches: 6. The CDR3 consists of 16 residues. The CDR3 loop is CASSSWDRETNEKLFF. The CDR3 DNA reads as TGTGCCAGCAGCTCATGGGACAGAGAAACTAATGAAAAACTGTTTTTT.

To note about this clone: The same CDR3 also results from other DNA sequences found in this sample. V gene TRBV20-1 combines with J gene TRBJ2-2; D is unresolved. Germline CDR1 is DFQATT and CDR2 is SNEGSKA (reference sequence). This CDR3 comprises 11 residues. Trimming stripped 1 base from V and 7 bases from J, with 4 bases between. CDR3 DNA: TGCAGTGCTAGAGGCGGCGGGGAGCTGTTTTTT. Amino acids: CSARGGGELFF.

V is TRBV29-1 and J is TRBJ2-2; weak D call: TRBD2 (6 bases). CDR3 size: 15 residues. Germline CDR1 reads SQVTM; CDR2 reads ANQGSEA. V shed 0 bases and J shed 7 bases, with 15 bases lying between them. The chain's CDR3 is CSVEEEWDGGGELFF. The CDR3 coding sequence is TGCAGCGTTGAAGAAGAATGGGACGGGGGCGGGGAGCTGTTTTTT.

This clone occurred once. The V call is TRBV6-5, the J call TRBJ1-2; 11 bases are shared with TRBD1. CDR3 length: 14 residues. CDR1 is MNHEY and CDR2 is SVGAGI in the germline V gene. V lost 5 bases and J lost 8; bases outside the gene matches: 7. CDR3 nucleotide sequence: TGTGCCAGCAGTACCCGGACAGGGGGCTACGGCTACACCTTC. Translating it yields CASSTRTGGYGYTF.

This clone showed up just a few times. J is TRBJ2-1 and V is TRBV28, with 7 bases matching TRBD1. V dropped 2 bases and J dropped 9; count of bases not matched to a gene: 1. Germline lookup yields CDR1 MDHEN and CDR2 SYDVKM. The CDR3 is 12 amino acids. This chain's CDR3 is CASSLRGREQFF. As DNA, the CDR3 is TGTGCCAGCAGTTTAAGGGGGCGTGAGCAGTTCTTC. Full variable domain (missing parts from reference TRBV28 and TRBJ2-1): DVKVTQSSRYLVKRTGEKVFLECVQDMDHENMFWYRQDPGLGLRLIYFSYDVKMKEKGDIPEGYSVSREKKERFSLILESASTNQTSMYLCASSLRGREQFFGPGTRLTVL.

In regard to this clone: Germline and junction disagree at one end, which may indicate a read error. The chain's CDR3 is CSSSSGLAVINTDTQYF. CDR3 nucleotides: TGTTCCAGCAGCTCCGGACTAGCGGTAATTAACACAGATACGCAGTATTTT. This chain connects TRBV7-9 to TRBJ2-3, with 10 bases aligning to TRBD2. CDR3 size: 17 residues. Germline assignment: CDR1 SEHNR and CDR2 FQNEAQ (reference sequence).

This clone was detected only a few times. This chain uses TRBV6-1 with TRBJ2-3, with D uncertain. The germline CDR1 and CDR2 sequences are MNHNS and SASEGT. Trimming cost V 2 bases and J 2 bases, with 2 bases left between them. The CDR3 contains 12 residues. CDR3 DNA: TGTGCCAGCAGTGAACACACAGATACGCAGTATTTT. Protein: CASSEHTDTQYF.

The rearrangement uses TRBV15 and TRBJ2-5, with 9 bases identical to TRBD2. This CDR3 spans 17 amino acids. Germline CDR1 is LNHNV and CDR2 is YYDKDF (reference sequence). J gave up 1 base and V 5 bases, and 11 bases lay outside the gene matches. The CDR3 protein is CATSGPLAGNLQETQYF. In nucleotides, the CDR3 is TGTGCCACCAGCGGACCGCTAGCGGGAAACCTCCAAGAGACCCAGTACTTC. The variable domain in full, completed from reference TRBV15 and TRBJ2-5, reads DAMVIQNPRYQVTQFGKPVTLSCSQTLNHNVMYWYQQKSSQAPKLLFHYYDKDFNNEADTPDNFQSRRPNTSFCFLDIRSPGLGDTAMYLCATSGPLAGNLQETQYFGPGTRLLVL.

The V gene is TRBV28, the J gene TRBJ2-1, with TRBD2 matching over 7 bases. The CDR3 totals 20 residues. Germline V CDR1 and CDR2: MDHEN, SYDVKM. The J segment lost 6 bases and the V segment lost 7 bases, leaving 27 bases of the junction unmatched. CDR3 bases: TGTGCCAGCACCGTTATGCCCCTGGCCGGTATCTGGCGGGGGTTCAATGAGCAGTTCTTC. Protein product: CASTVMPLAGIWRGFNEQFF.

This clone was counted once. The CDR3: CASSQDIWDRRSGELFF. The CDR3 DNA is TGTGCCAGCAGCCAAGATATTTGGGACAGAAGGTCCGGGGAGCTGTTTTTT. The chain employs TRBV14 and TRBJ2-2; 7 nucleotides agree with TRBD1. CDR1 SGHDN and CDR2 FVKESK come from the germline V gene. V dropped 0 bases and J dropped 6; count of bases not matched to a gene: 10. This CDR3 comprises 17 residues.

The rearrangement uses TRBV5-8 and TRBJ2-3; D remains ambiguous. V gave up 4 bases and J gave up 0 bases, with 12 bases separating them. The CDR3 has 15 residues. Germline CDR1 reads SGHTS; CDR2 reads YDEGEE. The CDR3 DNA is TGTGCCAGCAGCCTAATCGGAGTTAGCACAGATACGCAGTATTTT. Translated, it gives CASSLIGVSTDTQYF.

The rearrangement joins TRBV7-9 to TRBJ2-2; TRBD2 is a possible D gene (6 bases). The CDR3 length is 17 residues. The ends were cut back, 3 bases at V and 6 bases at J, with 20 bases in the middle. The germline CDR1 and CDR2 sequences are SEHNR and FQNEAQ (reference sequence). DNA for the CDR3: TGTGCCAGCAGCTTCCCTCAGGACTACCGAAATCCCGGGGAGCTGTTTTTT. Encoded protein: CASSFPQDYRNPGELFF.

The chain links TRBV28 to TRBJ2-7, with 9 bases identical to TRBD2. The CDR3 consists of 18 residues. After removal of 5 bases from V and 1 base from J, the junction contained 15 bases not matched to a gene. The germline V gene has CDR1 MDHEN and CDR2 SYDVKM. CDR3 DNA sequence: TGTGCCAGCAGTCCCCAGCGGGGGGCTAGTCGGTCTTCCTACGAGCAGTACTTC. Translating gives CASSPQRGASRSSYEQYF.

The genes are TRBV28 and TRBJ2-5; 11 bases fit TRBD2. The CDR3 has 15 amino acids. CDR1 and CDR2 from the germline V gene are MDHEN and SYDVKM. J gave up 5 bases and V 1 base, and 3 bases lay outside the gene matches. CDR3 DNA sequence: TGTGCCAGCAGTTTATTGGCTAGCGGGGGGGAGACCCAGTACTTC. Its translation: CASSLLASGGETQYF.

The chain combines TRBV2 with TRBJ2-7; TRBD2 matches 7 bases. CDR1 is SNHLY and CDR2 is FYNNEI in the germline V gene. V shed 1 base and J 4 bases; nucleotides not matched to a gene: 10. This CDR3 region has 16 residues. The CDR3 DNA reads TGTGCCAGCAGTGAAGAAAGCGGGATAGTTCTTTACGAGCAGTACTTC. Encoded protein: CASSEESGIVLYEQYF.

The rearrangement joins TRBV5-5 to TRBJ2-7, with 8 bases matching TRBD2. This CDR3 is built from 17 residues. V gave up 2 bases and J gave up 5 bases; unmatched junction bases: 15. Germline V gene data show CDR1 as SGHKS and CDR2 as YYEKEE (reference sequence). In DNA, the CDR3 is TGTGCCAGCAGCTTAATGGTCTGGGCGGGAGGTGAGCACGAGCAGTACTTC. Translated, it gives CASSLMVWAGGEHEQYF.

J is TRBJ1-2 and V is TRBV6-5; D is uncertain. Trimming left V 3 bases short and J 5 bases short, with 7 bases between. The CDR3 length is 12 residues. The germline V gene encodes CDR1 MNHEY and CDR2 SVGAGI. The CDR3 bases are TGTGCCAGCAGTTATACCGGGTATGGCTACACCTTC. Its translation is CASSYTGYGYTF.

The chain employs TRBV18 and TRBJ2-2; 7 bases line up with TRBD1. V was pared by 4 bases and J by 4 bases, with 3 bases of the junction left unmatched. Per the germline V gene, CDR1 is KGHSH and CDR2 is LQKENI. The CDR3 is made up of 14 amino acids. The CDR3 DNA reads TGTGCCAGCTCACGGGACAGCTCCACCGGGGAGCTGTTTTTT. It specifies CASSRDSSTGELFF.

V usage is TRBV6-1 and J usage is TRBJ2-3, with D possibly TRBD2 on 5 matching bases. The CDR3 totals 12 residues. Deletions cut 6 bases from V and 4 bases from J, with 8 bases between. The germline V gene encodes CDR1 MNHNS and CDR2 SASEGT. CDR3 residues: CASSRTADTQYF. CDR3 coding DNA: TGTGCCAGCAGCCGGACTGCAGATACGCAGTATTTT.

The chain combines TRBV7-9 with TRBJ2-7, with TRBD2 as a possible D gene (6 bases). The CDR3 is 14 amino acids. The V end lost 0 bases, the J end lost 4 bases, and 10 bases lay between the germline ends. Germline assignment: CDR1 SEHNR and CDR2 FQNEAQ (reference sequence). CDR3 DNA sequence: TGTGCCAGCAGCTTAGCGGACGGACTATACGAGCAGTACTTC. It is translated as CASSLADGLYEQYF.

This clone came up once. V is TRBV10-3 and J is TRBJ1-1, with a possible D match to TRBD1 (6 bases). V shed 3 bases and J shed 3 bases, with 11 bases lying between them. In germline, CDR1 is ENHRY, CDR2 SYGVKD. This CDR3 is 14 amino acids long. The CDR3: CAISDREGDTEAFF. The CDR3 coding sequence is TGTGCCATCAGTGATAGGGAGGGGGACACTGAAGCTTTCTTT.

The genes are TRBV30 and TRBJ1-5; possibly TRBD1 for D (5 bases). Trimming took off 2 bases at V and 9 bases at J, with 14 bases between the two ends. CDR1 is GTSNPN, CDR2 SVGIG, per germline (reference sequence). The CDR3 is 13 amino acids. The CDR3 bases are TGTGCCTGGAGTACCGGGACGGAGGGGCCCCAGCATTTT. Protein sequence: CAWSTGTEGPQHF.

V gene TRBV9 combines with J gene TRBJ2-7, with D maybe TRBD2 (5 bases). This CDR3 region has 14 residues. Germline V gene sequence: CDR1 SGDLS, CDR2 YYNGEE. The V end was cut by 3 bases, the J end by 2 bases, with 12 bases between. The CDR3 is CASSAGISPYEQYF. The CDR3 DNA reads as TGTGCCAGCAGCGCCGGGATTTCCCCCTACGAGCAGTACTTC.

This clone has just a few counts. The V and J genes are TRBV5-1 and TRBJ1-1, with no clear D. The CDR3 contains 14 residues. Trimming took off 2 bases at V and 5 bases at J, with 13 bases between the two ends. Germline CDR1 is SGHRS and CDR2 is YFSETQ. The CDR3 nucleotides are TGCGCCAGCAGCTTTTCCACCGGAGAAACTGAAGCTTTCTTT. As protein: CASSFSTGETEAFF.

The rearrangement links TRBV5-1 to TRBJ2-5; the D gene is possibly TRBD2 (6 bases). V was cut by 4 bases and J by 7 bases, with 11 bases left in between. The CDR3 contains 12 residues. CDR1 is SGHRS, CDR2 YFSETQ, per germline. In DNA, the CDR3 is TGCGCCAGCAGCGGGGACTCGGGGACCCAGTACTTC. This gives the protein CASSGDSGTQYF.

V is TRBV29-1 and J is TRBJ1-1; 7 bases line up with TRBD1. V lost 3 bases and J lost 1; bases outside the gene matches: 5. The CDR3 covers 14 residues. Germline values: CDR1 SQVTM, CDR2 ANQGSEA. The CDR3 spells CSVDSGTANTEAFF. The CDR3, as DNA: TGCAGCGTTGACAGTGGGACAGCGAACACTGAAGCTTTCTTT.

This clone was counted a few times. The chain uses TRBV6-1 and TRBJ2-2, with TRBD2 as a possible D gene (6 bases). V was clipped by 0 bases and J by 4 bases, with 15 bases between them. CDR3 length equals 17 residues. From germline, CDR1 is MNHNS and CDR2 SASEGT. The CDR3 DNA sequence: TGTGCCAGCAGTGAAGCTGGAGGGCTAGCTGGCACCGGGGAGCTGTTTTTT. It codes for CASSEAGGLAGTGELFF.

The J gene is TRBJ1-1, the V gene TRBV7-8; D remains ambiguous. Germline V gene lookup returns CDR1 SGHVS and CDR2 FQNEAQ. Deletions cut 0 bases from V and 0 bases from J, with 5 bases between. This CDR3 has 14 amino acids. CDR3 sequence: CASSLAYMNTEAFF. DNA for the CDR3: TGTGCCAGCAGCTTAGCTTACATGAACACTGAAGCTTTCTTT.

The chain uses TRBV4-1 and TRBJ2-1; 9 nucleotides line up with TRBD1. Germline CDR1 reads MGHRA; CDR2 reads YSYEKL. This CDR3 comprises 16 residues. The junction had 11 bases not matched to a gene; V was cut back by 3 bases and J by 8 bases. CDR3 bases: TGCGCCAGCAGCCACGAATGGACAGGGGCTGGGGATGAGCAGTTCTTC. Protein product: CASSHEWTGAGDEQFF.